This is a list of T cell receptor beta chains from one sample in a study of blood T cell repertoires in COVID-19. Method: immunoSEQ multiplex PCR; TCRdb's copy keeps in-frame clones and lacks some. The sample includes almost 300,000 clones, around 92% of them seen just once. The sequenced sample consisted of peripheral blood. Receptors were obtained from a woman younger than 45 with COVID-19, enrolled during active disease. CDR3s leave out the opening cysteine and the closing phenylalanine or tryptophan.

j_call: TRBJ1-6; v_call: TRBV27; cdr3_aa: ASNGRGSYNSPLH
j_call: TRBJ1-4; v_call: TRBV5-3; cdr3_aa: ARSWTDSRVLNEKLF
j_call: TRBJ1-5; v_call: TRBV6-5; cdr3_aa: ASSTGGGQPQH
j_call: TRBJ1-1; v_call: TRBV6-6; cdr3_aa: ATAEGRGLNTEAF
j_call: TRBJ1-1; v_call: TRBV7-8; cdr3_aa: ASSRTPQNTEAF
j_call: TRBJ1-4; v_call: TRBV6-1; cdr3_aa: ASSAAGRGTNEKLF
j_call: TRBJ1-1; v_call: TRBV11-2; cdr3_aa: ASSLEGWTEAF
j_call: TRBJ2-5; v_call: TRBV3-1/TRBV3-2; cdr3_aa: ASSQESETQY
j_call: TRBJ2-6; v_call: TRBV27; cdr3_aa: ASSTVAGFSSGANVLT
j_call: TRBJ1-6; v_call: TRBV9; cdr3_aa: ASSVVRQGGSPLH
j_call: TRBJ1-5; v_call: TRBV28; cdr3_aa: ASRSGQLYSNQPQH
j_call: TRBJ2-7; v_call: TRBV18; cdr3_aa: ASSPNRGAGEQY
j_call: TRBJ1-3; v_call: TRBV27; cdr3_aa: ASSIAGYARNTIY
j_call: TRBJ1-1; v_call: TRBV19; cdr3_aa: ASSIEGPRALYPTEAF
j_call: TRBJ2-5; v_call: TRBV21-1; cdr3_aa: ASSTPRGMLETQY
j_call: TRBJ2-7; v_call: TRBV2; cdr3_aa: ASNIQTGAEQY
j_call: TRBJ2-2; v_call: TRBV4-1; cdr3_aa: ASSQGLGSTGELF
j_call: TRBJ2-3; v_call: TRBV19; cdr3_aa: ASSPPGSDTQY
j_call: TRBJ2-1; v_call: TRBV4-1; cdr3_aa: ASSPGPGQGTHEQF
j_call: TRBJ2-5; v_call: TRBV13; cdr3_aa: ASSLVLAGDRETQY
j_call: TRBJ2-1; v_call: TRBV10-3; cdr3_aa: AIREGTSGGARQF
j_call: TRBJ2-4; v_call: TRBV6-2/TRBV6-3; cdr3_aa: ASSPDRGLENIQY
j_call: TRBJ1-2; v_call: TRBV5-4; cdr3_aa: ASSTIEGGYT
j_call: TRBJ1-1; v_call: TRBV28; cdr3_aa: ASSTLKELF
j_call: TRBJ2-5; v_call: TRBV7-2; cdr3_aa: ASSSTSGGETQY
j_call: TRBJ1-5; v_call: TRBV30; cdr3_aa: AWSDGQVVNQPQH
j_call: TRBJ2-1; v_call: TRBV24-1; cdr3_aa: ATSDSGGAQDEQF
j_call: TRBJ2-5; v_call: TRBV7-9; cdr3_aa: ASSLASAIQETQY